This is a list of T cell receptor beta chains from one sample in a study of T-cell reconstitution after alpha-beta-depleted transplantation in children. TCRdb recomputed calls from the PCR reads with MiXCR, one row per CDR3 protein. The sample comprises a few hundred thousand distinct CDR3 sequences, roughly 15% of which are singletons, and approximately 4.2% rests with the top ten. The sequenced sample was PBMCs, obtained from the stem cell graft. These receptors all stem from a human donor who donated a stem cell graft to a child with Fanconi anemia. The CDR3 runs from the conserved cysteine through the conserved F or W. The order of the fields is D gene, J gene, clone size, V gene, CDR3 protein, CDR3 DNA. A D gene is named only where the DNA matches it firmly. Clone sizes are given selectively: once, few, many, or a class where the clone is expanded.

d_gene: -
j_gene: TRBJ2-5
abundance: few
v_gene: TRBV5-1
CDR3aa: CASSQSQETQYF
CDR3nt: TGCGCCAGCAGCCAGTCTCAAGAGACCCAGTACTTC

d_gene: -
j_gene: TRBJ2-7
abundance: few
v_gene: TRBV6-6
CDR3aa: CASSHGQFIENF
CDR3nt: TGTGCCAGCAGTCACGGACAGTTCATCGAGAACTTC

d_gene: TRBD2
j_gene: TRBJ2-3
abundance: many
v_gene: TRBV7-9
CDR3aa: CASSSRGLAGQYF
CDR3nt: TGTGCCAGCAGCTCTAGAGGTCTAGCGGGGCAGTATTTT

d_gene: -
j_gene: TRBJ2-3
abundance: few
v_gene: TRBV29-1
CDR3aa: CSSDWLDTQYF
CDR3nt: TGCAGCTCTGATTGGTTAGATACGCAGTATTTT

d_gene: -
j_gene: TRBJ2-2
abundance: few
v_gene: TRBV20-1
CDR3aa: CSAKPGGLGTGELFF
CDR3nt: TGCAGTGCTAAACCCGGGGGGCTCGGCACCGGGGAGCTGTTTTTT

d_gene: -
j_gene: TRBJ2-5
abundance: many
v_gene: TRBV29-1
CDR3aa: CSGTTAYQETQYF
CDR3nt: TGCAGCGGTACCACAGCGTACCAAGAGACCCAGTACTTC

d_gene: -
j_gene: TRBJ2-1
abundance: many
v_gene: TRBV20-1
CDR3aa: CSARDSRRGVSEQFF
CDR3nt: TGCAGTGCTAGAGATTCCCGGAGAGGGGTTTCTGAGCAGTTCTTC

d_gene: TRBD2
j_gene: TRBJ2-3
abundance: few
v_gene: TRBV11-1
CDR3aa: CASSPGTRPTDTQYF
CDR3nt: TGTGCCAGCAGCCCGGGGACTAGACCCACAGATACGCAGTATTTT

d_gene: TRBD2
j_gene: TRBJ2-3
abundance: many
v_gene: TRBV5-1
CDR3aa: CASSSSGGSLDTQYF
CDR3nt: TGCGCCAGCAGCTCTAGCGGGGGAAGCCTGGATACGCAGTATTTT

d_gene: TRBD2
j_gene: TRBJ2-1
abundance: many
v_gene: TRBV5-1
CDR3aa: CASSLEAGRGYNEQFF
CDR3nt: TGCGCCAGCAGCTTGGAAGCGGGGAGAGGCTACAATGAGCAGTTCTTC

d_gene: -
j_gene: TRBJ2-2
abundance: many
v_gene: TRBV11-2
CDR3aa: CASSLGRTGELFF
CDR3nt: TGTGCCAGCAGCTTAGGCCGCACCGGGGAGCTGTTTTTT

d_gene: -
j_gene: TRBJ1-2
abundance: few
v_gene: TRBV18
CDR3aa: CASSPDGGGYTF
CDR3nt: TGTGCCAGCTCACCTGATGGGGGTGGCTACACCTTC

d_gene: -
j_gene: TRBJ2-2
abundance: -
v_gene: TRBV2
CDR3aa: CASSRTVNTGELFF
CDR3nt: TGTGCCAGCAGTCGGACGGTGAACACCGGGGAGCTGTTTTTT

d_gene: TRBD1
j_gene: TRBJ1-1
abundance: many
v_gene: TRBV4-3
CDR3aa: CASSQDSGGNTEAFF
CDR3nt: TGCGCCAGCAGCCAAGATTCAGGGGGGAACACTGAAGCTTTCTTT

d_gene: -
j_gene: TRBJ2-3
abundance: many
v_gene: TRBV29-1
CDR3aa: CSVSQGGTDTQYF
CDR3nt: TGCAGCGTTTCCCAGGGGGGGACAGATACGCAGTATTTT

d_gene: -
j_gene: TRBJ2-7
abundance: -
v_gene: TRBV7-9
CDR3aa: CASSPKSRYEQYF
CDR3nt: TGTGCCAGCAGTCCTAAATCTCGGTACGAGCAGTACTTC

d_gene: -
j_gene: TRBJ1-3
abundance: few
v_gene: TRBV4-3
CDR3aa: CASGDPAGNTIYF
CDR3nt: TGCGCCAGCGGAGATCCTGCTGGAAACACCATATATTTT

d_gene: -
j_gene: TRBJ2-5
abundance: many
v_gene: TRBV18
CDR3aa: CASSLLGGGQETQYF
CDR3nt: TGTGCCAGCTCACTTCTCGGAGGCGGGCAAGAGACCCAGTACTTC

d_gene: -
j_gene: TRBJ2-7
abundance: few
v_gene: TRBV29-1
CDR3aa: CSVEGTIGQYF
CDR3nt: TGCAGCGTTGAAGGTACGATCGGGCAGTACTTC

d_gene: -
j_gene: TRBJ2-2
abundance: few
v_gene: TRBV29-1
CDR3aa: CSAKEVGGGGELFF
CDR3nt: TGCAGCGCCAAGGAGGTCGGAGGGGGCGGGGAGCTGTTTTTT

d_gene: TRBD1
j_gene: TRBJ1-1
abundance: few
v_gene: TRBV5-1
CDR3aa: CASSFGTGSNTEAFF
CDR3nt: TGCGCCAGCAGCTTCGGGACAGGGTCGAACACTGAAGCTTTCTTT

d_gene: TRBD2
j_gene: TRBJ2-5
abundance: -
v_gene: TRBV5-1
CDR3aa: CASSPGLAANQETQYF
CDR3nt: TGCGCCAGCAGCCCCGGACTAGCAGCGAATCAAGAGACCCAGTACTTC

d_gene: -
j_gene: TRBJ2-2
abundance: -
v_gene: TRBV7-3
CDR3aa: CASTPGANTGELFF
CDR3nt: TGTGCCAGCACTCCGGGGGCGAACACCGGGGAGCTGTTTTTT

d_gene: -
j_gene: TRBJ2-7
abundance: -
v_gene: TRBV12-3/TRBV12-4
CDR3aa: CASSLGAGPPYEQYF
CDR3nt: TGTGCCAGCAGTTTAGGTGCGGGACCCCCCTACGAGCAGTACTTC

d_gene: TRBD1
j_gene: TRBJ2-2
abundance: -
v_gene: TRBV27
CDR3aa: CASSDRQGAAGELFF
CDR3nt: TGTGCCAGCAGTGATCGACAGGGGGCAGCCGGGGAGCTGTTTTTT

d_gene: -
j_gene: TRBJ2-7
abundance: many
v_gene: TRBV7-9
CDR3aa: CASSLAGRPYEQYF
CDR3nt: TGTGCCAGCAGCTTAGCAGGACGCCCCTACGAGCAGTACTTC

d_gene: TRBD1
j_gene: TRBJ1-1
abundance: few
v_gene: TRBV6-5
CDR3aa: CASSYSGGQKNTEAFF
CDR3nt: TGTGCCAGCAGTTACTCGGGGGGACAGAAGAACACTGAAGCTTTCTTT

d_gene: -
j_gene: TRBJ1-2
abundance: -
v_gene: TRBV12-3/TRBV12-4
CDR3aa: CASSLGSANNYGYTF
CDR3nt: TGTGCCAGCAGTTTGGGGTCTGCCAATAACTATGGCTACACCTTC

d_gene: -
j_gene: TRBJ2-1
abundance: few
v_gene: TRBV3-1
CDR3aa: CASSRRGENEQFF
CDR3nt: TGTGCCAGCAGCAGGAGGGGGGAGAATGAGCAGTTCTTC

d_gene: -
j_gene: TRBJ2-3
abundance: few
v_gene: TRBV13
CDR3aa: CASSPGLTSTDTQYF
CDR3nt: TGTGCCAGCTCCCCGGGGCTAACTAGCACAGATACGCAGTATTTT

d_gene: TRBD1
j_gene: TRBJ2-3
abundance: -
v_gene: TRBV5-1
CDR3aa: CASSSTDRFTDTQYF
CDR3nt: TGCGCCAGCAGCTCTACGGACAGGTTCACAGATACGCAGTATTTT

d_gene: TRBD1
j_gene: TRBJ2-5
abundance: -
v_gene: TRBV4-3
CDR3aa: CASSQFGTGGNQETQYF
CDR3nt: TGCGCCAGCAGCCAATTCGGGACAGGGGGGAACCAAGAGACCCAGTACTTC

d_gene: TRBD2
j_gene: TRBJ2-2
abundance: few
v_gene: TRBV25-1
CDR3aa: CASSEDAGGWTGELFF
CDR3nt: TGTGCCAGCAGTGAGGACGCGGGGGGTTGGACCGGGGAGCTGTTTTTT

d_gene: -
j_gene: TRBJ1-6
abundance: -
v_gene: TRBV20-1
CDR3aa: CSARDTWGNSPLHF
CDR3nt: TGCAGTGCTAGAGATACCTGGGGCAATTCACCCCTCCACTTT

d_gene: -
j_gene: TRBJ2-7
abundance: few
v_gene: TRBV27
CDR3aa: CASSVLQGPHYEQYF
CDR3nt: TGTGCCAGCAGTGTTTTACAAGGACCACACTACGAGCAGTACTTC

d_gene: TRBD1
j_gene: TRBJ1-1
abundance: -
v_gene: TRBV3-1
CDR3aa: CASSPWGQDEAFF
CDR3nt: TGTGCCAGCAGCCCCTGGGGACAGGATGAAGCTTTCTTT

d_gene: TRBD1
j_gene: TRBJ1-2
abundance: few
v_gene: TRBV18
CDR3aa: CASSIDRVSYGYTF
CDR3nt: TGTGCCAGCTCGATTGACAGGGTCTCGTATGGCTACACCTTC

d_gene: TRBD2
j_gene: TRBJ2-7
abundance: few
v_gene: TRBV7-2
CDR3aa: CASVQRGGAYEQYF
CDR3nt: TGTGCCAGCGTTCAGCGGGGGGGAGCCTACGAGCAGTACTTC

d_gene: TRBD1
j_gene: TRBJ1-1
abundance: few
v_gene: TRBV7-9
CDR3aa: CASRPTGGEAFF
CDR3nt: TGTGCCAGCAGACCTACAGGGGGCGAGGCTTTCTTT

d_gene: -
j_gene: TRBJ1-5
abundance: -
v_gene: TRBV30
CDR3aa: CAWNLGSNQPQHF
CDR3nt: TGTGCCTGGAATCTGGGCAGCAATCAGCCCCAGCATTTT

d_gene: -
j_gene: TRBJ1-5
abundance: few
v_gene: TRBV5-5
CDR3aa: CASSLEWGRPQHF
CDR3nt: TGTGCCAGCAGCTTGGAATGGGGCCGACCCCAGCATTTT

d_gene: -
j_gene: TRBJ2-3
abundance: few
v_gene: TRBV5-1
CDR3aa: CASSPEKGTQYF
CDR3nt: TGCGCCAGCAGCCCGGAGAAAGGTACGCAGTATTTT